This TCR beta chain is drawn from a study of chemoradiotherapy in HPV16-positive cancers. Germline V CDR1 and CDR2: SEHNR, FQNEAQ (reference sequence). V shed 5 bases, J shed 7 bases, and the junction held 11 bases outside the gene matches. The CDR3 loop spans 15 amino acids. A single count supports this clone. Here immunoSEQ multiplex PCR was the method, and the copy in TCRdb shows in-frame clones only, minus some. The repertoire includes approximately 1,100 clones, approximately 84% of them detected once, and about 10% sits in the top ten. J is TRBJ1-3 and V is TRBV7-9; 7 bases are shared with TRBD1. The sequence was collected from a human donor with HPV-associated anogenital cancer. This sample comprised tumor tissue, obtained from a patient who underwent chemoradiotherapy. The CDR3: CASSGTARRLNTIYF. The CDR3 coding sequence is TGTGCCAGCAGCGGGACAGCCAGACGCTTGAACACCATATATTTT.